This TCR beta chain was observed in a study of T-cell memory formation after mild COVID-19. At the level of the study: Most TCR clusters belonged to a single donor.

Employing constant-segment primers, 5'RACE generated TCR alpha and TCR beta cDNA libraries bearing sample barcodes and UMIs. TCRdb ran MiXCR on the 5' RACE reads and lists one entry per CDR3 protein. The table includes fewer than 90,000 distinct CDR3 sequences, around 13% detected once. Per the germline V gene, CDR1 is SGHVS and CDR2 is FQNEAQ. This CDR3 is 13 amino acids long. Trimming shortened V by 3 bases and J by 5 bases, and 7 bases separated the two germline ends. Findings and caveats of the study: Researchers could not confirm that second-wave clones peaking on day 37 targeted SARS-CoV-2. A balance of CD4 and CD8 characterized clones contracting day 15 to 85, whereas later expanders leaned CD4+.

The sample holds a few counts of this clonotype. Its antigen is not known. The source material was PBMCs or a T cell subset sorted from them (not recorded which). The TCR comes from a man aged 18 to 30 who had mild COVID-19 (a few samples of this study predate the infection). Cell type and time point are not known. The V call is TRBV7-8, the J call TRBJ2-2, with D unclear. The CDR3 DNA is TGTGCCAGCAGCTTTGTGAGGACCGGGGAGCTGTTTTTT. This codes for CASSFVRTGELFF.